This T cell receptor (beta chain) emerged from a study of cytomegalovirus exposure and HLA in healthy donors. On this clone: Its matching antigen is unknown.

Study-wide results and caveats: A few of the chains that were CMV-associated were confirmed in vitro to be specific for CMV antigens.

The PCR had 60 Vbeta and 13 Jbeta primers. Using immunoSEQ multiplex PCR, the repertoire was profiled, and TCRdb retains in-frame clones only, with some absent. The sample holds approximately 75,000 clones, approximately 80% seen once. The germline V gene has CDR1 SGHTA and CDR2 FQGNSA. The CDR3 contains 15 residues. Germline trimming cut 5 bases from V and 2 bases from J; bases unmatched to any gene: 6. This TCR was recovered from a man between 65 and 85 years old in good health and CMV-seropositive. This chain joins TRBV7-2 and TRBJ2-7; 10 bases agree with TRBD2. Sequencing input: PBMCs. CDR3 in DNA: TGTGCCAGCAGCCCCCAACTAGCGGGAACCTACGAGCAGTACTTC. Translation: CASSPQLAGTYEQYF. Full variable domain (rest looked up from reference TRBV7-2 and TRBJ2-7): GAGVSQSPSNKVTEKGKDVELRCDPISGHTALYWYRQSLGQGLEFLIYFQGNSAPDKSGLPSDRFSAERTGGSVSTLTIQRTQQEDSAVYLCASSPQLAGTYEQYFGPGTRLTVT.